Each of the 9 T cell receptor beta chains below was sequenced from the same sample in a study of blood T cell repertoires in COVID-19. Repertoires were generated with immunoSEQ multiplex PCR, while TCRdb's copy carries only in-frame clones and drops some. This table holds 200,000 to 300,000 clones, about 89% found once. The sample was peripheral blood. The receptors originated from a woman aged 45-65 years with acute or convalescent COVID-19.

This chain links TRBV9 with TRBJ1-1; 7 nucleotides line up with TRBD1. Germline assignment: CDR1 SGDLS and CDR2 YYNGEE. This CDR3 spans 15 amino acids. Trimming removed 4 bases from V and 4 bases from J; junction bases left unmatched: 10. CDR3 residues: CASSSPGGHFTEAFF. DNA of the CDR3: TGTGCCAGCAGCTCCCCAGGGGGGCATTTCACTGAAGCTTTCTTT. Filled out from reference TRBV9 and TRBJ1-1, the complete variable domain reads DSGVTQTPKHLITATGQRVTLRCSPRSGDLSVYWYQQSLDQGLQFLIQYYNGEERAKGNILERFSAQQFPDLHSELNLSSLELGDSALYFCASSSPGGHFTEAFFGQGTRLTVV.

J is TRBJ2-7 and V is TRBV2, with 12 nucleotides matching TRBD2. CDR1 is SNHLY and CDR2 is FYNNEI in the germline V gene. The CDR3 has 13 residues. The V segment lost 11 bases and the J segment 6 bases; nucleotides outside the gene matches: 8. The CDR3 reads CAGLAGRVGEQYF. CDR3 bases: TGTGCCGGACTAGCGGGAAGGGTGGGCGAGCAGTACTTC.

The chain uses TRBV5-6 and TRBJ2-3; D not certain. This CDR3 comprises 13 residues. With 4 bases removed from V and 1 base from J, the gap between germline ends came to 7 bases. Germline CDR1 reads SGHDT; CDR2 reads YYEEEE. CDR3: CASSPEGTDTQYF. CDR3 in DNA: TGTGCCAGCAGCCCTGAGGGCACAGATACGCAGTATTTT.

The genes are TRBV6-5 and TRBJ1-6; maybe TRBD1 (6 bases). The CDR3 loop spans 16 amino acids. The germline CDR1 and CDR2 sequences are MNHEY and SVGAGI. V was pared by 4 bases and J by 6 bases, with 16 bases between. The CDR3 region has the DNA TGTGCCAGCAGTTTTATGCGGACAGCATTTAATTCACCCCTCCACTTT. Translation: CASSFMRTAFNSPLHF.

The chain joins TRBV28 to TRBJ2-1; 8 nucleotides agree with TRBD1. V shed 5 bases and J 1 base; nucleotides not matched to a gene: 10. The germline V gene has CDR1 MDHEN and CDR2 SYDVKM. The CDR3 is 17 amino acids. The CDR3 bases are TGTGCCAGCAGTGCATCCAGGGGGCTGGGGTCCTACAATGAGCAGTTCTTC. This translates into CASSASRGLGSYNEQFF.

The chain joins TRBV9 to TRBJ2-1; 12 bases are a match to TRBD2. The germline V gene encodes CDR1 SGDLS and CDR2 YYNGEE. V lost 3 bases to trimming and J lost 9 bases; unmatched junction nucleotides: 10. The CDR3 runs 16 residues. CDR3 region: CASSADGASGRGEQFF. CDR3 DNA sequence: TGTGCCAGCAGCGCGGATGGGGCTAGCGGGAGGGGTGAGCAGTTCTTC.

This rearrangement joins TRBV5-1 to TRBJ2-3; 7 nucleotides align to TRBD2. Per the germline V gene, CDR1 is SGHRS and CDR2 is YFSETQ. The CDR3 runs to 16 residues. The V segment lost 0 bases and the J segment 4 bases; nucleotides outside the gene matches: 8. This chain's CDR3 is CASSLVLAGAADTQYF. The CDR3 DNA sequence: TGCGCCAGCAGCTTGGTGTTGGCGGGAGCGGCAGATACGCAGTATTTT.

This chain connects TRBV2 to TRBJ1-1; no reliable D call. V was pared by 5 bases and J by 5 bases, with 12 bases between. The CDR3 is 13 amino acids. The germline gives CDR1 SNHLY, CDR2 FYNNEI. CDR3 nucleotides: TGTGCCAGCAGTAACTCCCTCGGGACTGAAGCTTTCTTT. Amino acids: CASSNSLGTEAFF.

The chain combines TRBV9 with TRBJ2-3; 9 bases line up with TRBD2. The CDR3 runs to 16 residues. V was pared by 0 bases and J by 9 bases, with 11 bases of the junction left unmatched. CDR1 is SGDLS and CDR2 is YYNGEE in the germline V gene. CDR3 bases: TGTGCCAGCAGCGTAGAGTGGCGGGAGGGCCGAAGCACGCAGTATTTT. It codes for CASSVEWREGRSTQYF.